Here is one TCR beta chain with its context. This sample was taken from a study of blood T cell repertoires in COVID-19. This table comes from immunoSEQ multiplex PCR, and its TCRdb copy is limited to in-frame clones, with some not included. The repertoire holds 250,000 to 400,000 clones, around 89% seen once, with under 2% in the top ten. The CDR3 is made up of 14 amino acids. The germline V gene encodes CDR1 LNHDA and CDR2 SQIVND (reference sequence). Trimming took off 2 bases at V and 1 base at J, with 8 bases between the two ends. The chain couples TRBV19 to TRBJ1-2; a weak D match, TRBD1 (6 bases). Source material: peripheral blood. This TCR was recovered from a woman in her 30s with COVID-19, enrolled during active disease. The CDR3 spells CASSIQGINYGYTF. CDR3 nucleotides: TGTGCCAGTAGTATACAGGGGATTAACTATGGCTACACCTTC.